This T cell receptor (beta chain) stems from a study of shared clonotypes between healthy human individuals. Study-wide findings and caveats: Only blood underwent sampling, and tissue repertoires likely differ.

Turning to this clone: Its antigen is unknown.

The CDR3 has 15 residues. CDR1 MGHRA and CDR2 YSYEKL come from the germline V gene. The junction had 5 bases not matched to a gene; V was cut back by 0 bases and J by 3 bases. Among the unsorted PBMC samples, replicate PCRs used approximately 270 ng DNA, 30,000 to 35,000 T cell genomes. Assay used: immunoSEQ multiplex PCR; TCRdb lists only in-frame clones, some missing. The data show 450,000 to 600,000 clones, 65% to 80% seen once. The donors, healthy adults who were HIV-negative, had experienced no recent acute infections or vaccinations. J is TRBJ2-7 and V is TRBV4-1; 7 nucleotides line up with TRBD2. Sequenced sample: PBMCs. The source is a middle-aged woman in good health. Some clones in this sample may be carry-over from other donors' samples. CDR3 protein: CASSQDPSGYYEQYF. In nucleotides, the CDR3 is TGCGCCAGCAGCCAAGACCCTAGCGGATACTACGAGCAGTACTTC.